Ten or more counts support the clone carrying this T cell receptor beta chain. The antigen is unknown. This entry belongs to a study of beta chain features in type 1 diabetes. Study-level findings and limits: TCRB CDR3 length was moderately but significantly reduced in all four CD4+ subsets of Type 1 diabetes patients.

Every isolated RNA sample was fully reverse transcribed, so sequencing captured expressed TCRB transcripts. Generated by immunoSEQ multiplex PCR, the TCRdb table keeps only in-frame clones and is missing some. The sample holds about 290,000 clones, around 7.3% seen once. Sequences were obtained from central memory CD4+ T cells from blood. This receptor was obtained from a woman aged 18-29 years in good health.

CDR3 sequence reads: CASSPIRITEAFF. The DNA of the CDR3 is TGTGCCAGCAGCCCCATCCGGATCACTGAAGCTTTCTTT. The chain carries TRBV11-2 and TRBJ1-1; D call uncertain. CDR3 length: 13 residues. V dropped 5 bases and J dropped 4 bases, with 11 bases sitting between them. Looked up from germline, CDR1 is SGHAT and CDR2 is FQNNGV.